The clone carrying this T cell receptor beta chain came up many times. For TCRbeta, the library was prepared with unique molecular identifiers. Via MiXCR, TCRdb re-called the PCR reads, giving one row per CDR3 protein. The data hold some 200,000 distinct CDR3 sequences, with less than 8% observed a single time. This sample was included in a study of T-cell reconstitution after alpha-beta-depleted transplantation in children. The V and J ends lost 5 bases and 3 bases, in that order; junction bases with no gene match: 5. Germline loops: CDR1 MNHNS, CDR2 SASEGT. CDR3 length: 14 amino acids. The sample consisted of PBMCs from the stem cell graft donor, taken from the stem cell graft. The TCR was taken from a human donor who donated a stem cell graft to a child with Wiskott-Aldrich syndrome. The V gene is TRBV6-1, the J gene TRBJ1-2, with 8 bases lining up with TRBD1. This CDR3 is CASSQDRVDYGYTF. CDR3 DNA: TGTGCCAGCAGTCAGGACAGGGTGGACTATGGCTACACCTTC.